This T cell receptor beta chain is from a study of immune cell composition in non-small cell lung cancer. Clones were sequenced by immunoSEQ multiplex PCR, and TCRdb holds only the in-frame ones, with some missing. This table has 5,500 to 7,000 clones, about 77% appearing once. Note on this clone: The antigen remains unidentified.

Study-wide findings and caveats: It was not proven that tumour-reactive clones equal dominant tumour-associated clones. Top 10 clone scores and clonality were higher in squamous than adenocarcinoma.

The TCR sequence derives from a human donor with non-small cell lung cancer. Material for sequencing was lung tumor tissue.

The CDR3 here is CASSLESGGYNEQFF. CDR3 in DNA: TGCGCCAGCAGCTTGGAAAGCGGGGGGTACAATGAGCAGTTCTTC. V usage is TRBV5-1 and J usage is TRBJ2-1; 9 nucleotides line up with TRBD2. V trimming: 0 bases; J trimming: 4 bases; junction bases outside the gene matches: 2. The germline V gene has CDR1 SGHRS and CDR2 YFSETQ. The CDR3 runs to 15 residues.